This T cell receptor (beta chain) was profiled in a study of radiotherapy plus CTLA-4 blockade in lung cancer. Study as a whole: Objective responses occurred in roughly a sixth of patients; roughly 30% had disease control. Study-wide findings and caveats: TCR clones of tumor origin grew in blood after radiotherapy plus ipilimumab.

Comment on this clone: Its specificity is unknown.

V gave up 6 bases and J gave up 3 bases, with 11 bases separating them. The length of the CDR3 is 13 residues. Looked up from germline, CDR1 is SNHLY and CDR2 is FYNNEI. Sequencing used immunoSEQ multiplex PCR; TCRdb keeps in-frame clones, though not all of them. Of 95,000 to 150,000 clones in the sample, about 87% are singletons; the top ten hold 5.5% to 8.5%. This sequence was found in a human donor with non-small cell lung cancer that progressed on radiotherapy plus ipilimumab. The sequencing used peripheral blood, collected from a patient treated with radiotherapy plus ipilimumab. V usage is TRBV2 and J usage is TRBJ1-2, with a tentative D call TRBD1 (6 bases). DNA of the CDR3: TGTGCCAGCAGGGGGGACACTCACTATGGCTACACCTTC. Encoded protein: CASRGDTHYGYTF.